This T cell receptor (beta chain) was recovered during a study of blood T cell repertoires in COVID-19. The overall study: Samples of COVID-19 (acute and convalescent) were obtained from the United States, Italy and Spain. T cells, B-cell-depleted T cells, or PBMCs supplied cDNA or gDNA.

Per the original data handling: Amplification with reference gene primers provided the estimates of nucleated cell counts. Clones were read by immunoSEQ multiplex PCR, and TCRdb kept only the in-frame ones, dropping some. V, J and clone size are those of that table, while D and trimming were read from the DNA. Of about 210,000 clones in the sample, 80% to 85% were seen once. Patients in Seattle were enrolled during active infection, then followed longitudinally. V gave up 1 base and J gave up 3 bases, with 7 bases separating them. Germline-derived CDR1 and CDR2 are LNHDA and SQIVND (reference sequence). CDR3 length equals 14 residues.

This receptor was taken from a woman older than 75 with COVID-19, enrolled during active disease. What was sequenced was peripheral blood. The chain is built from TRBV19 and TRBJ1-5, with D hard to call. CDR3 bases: TGTGCCAGTAGTATAGGCAGAATCAATCAGCCCCAGCATTTT. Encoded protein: CASSIGRINQPQHF.